This T cell receptor (beta chain) was sequenced in a study of fetal regulatory T cell absence and autoimmunity. CDR3 length: 19 residues. Trimming removed 8 bases from V and 1 base from J; junction bases left unmatched: 18. From germline, CDR1 is LNHNV and CDR2 YYDKDF (reference sequence). Here immunoSEQ multiplex PCR was the method, and the copy in TCRdb shows in-frame clones only, minus some. Of around 100,000 clones listed, roughly 78% were seen once; the top ten hold roughly 2%. Source material: pancreas tissue. The chain couples TRBV15 to TRBJ1-2; 11 bases line up with TRBD1. The clonotype was recovered from a male donor with IPEX syndrome. The chain's CDR3 is CATRQSRRGQGENNYGYTF. DNA of the CDR3: TGTGCCACCCGACAGTCCCGTAGGGGACAGGGGGAGAATAACTATGGCTACACCTTC.